This TCR beta chain was identified in a study of OX40 agonist ivuxolimab in advanced cancers. The ends were cut back, 5 bases at V and 2 bases at J, with 9 bases in the middle. This CDR3 has 14 amino acids. CDR1 SEHNR and CDR2 FQNEAQ come from the germline V gene (reference sequence). The assay was immunoSEQ multiplex PCR, and TCRdb's table has in-frame clones only and misses some. The sample holds 70,000 or so clones, about 90% seen once. The chain couples TRBV7-9 to TRBJ2-2; D may be TRBD1 or TRBD2 (5 bases each). The sample here was CD4+ or CD8+ T cells sorted from blood, taken in a trial of the OX40 agonist ivuxolimab. The clonotype was recovered from an adult with an advanced solid tumor such as melanoma, head and neck, liver or kidney cancer. This chain's CDR3 is CASSVGTNTGELFF. The DNA of the CDR3 is TGTGCCAGCAGCGTCGGGACCAACACCGGGGAGCTGTTTTTT.